This passage covers 8 T cell receptor beta chains from one sample sequenced in a study of blood T cell repertoires in COVID-19. TCRdb's table, derived via immunoSEQ multiplex PCR, lists solely in-frame clones and lacks some. Counted here are about 69,000 clones, 79% occurring once; the ten biggest clones make up approximately 45%. Sequencing input: peripheral blood. All receptors derive from a human donor in a cohort sampled during active COVID-19.

This clone was seen many times. The chain employs TRBV28 and TRBJ1-5, with TRBD1 identical over 9 bases. This CDR3 is built from 12 residues. J gave up 4 bases and V 10 bases, and 2 bases lay outside the gene matches. Germline CDR1 reads MDHEN; CDR2 reads SYDVKM. DNA of the CDR3: TGTGCCATAGGGACAGGGAATCAGCCCCAGCATTTT. The encoded protein is CAIGTGNQPQHF.

V is TRBV6-5 and J is TRBJ1-2, with 7 positions matching TRBD1. The CDR3 contains 14 residues. CDR1 is MNHEY and CDR2 is SVGAGI in the germline V gene. J was trimmed by 6 bases and V by 4 bases; bases with no gene match: 8. For the CDR3, the DNA is TGTGCCAGCAGTTTCCGACAGGGATATGATGGCTACACCTTC. Protein sequence: CASSFRQGYDGYTF.

This chain uses TRBV11-2 with TRBJ1-1, with D possibly TRBD1 on 6 matching bases. CDR1 SGHAT and CDR2 FQNNGV come from the germline V gene. This CDR3 has 14 residues. With 5 bases removed from V and 0 bases from J, the gap between germline ends came to 10 bases. CDR3 residues: CASSRGQMNTEAFF. CDR3 DNA sequence: TGTGCCAGCAGCCGTGGACAGATGAACACTGAAGCTTTCTTT.

The genes are TRBV24-1 and TRBJ2-5; D perhaps matches TRBD1 (5 bases). Germline V gives CDR1 KGHDR, CDR2 SFDVKD. V lost 3 bases and J 2 bases, leaving 12 bases between the germline ends. The CDR3 has 15 amino acids. The CDR3 DNA follows: TGTGCCACCAGTGATGGCGCTGACAGACAAGAGACCCAGTACTTC. Its translation is CATSDGADRQETQYF.

J is TRBJ2-3 and V is TRBV10-3; 7 nucleotides agree with TRBD2. Germline CDR1 and CDR2: ENHRY and SYGVKD. The CDR3 has 18 amino acids. V lost 4 bases, J lost 3 bases, and 16 bases stayed unmatched. The CDR3 bases are TGTGCCATCAGTGGTTTTGGGCGTGATAAAGCGGGGACAGATACGCAGTATTTT. Protein product: CAISGFGRDKAGTDTQYF.

The chain is built from TRBV5-1 and TRBJ2-3, with TRBD2 identical over 7 bases. The CDR3 is made up of 14 amino acids. Germline V gene sequence: CDR1 SGHRS, CDR2 YFSETQ. The junction had 6 bases not matched to a gene; V was cut back by 4 bases and J by 4 bases. CDR3 in DNA: TGCGCCAGCAGCCCCGGACTAGGCCCAGATACGCAGTATTTT. Translated, it gives CASSPGLGPDTQYF.

The genes are TRBV28 and TRBJ1-5; 10 bases map to TRBD1. The CDR3 has 15 residues. CDR1 and CDR2 (germline): MDHEN, SYDVKM. Trimming cost V 4 bases and J 5 bases; bases outside gene matches: 5. CDR3 coding DNA: TGTGCCAGCAGTTCCTCCGGGACAGGGGATCAGCCCCAGCATTTT. Amino acid sequence: CASSSSGTGDQPQHF.

This clone was counted a single time. The chain uses TRBV6-6 and TRBJ2-3; 10 bases align to TRBD2. Germline loops: CDR1 MNHNY, CDR2 SVGAGI (reference sequence). After removal of 6 bases from V and 5 bases from J, the junction contained 11 bases not matched to a gene. The CDR3 consists of 16 residues. The CDR3 is CASRPQERGGVDTQYF. CDR3 bases: TGTGCCAGCAGACCCCAGGAGCGGGGGGGCGTAGATACGCAGTATTTT.